This T cell receptor (beta chain) originates from a study of T cell responses to AZD1222 COVID-19 vaccine. At the level of the study: Second-dose groups at about 4 or about 12 weeks were pooled. Study-wide findings and caveats: A reported finding is that nearly half of spike-specific TCRs target unmutated variant regions. Repertoire sampling was restricted to post-peak T cell response timepoints.

Clones were sequenced by immunoSEQ multiplex PCR, and TCRdb holds only the in-frame ones, with some missing. This table holds 100,000 to 150,000 clones, around 86% found once. V lost 0 bases and J lost 6; bases outside the gene matches: 6. Germline assignment: CDR1 SGHTA and CDR2 FQGNSA. The CDR3 consists of 16 residues. Worth noting for this clone: The antigen remains undetermined.

The input for sequencing was peripheral blood, taken on day 0 of AZD1222 vaccination. The clonotype originates from an adult in good health. The chain combines TRBV7-2 with TRBJ2-1; TRBD1 agrees at 9 bases. CDR3 residues: CASSLAWDRDSNEQFF. CDR3 coding DNA: TGTGCCAGCAGCTTAGCCTGGGACAGGGACTCCAATGAGCAGTTCTTC.